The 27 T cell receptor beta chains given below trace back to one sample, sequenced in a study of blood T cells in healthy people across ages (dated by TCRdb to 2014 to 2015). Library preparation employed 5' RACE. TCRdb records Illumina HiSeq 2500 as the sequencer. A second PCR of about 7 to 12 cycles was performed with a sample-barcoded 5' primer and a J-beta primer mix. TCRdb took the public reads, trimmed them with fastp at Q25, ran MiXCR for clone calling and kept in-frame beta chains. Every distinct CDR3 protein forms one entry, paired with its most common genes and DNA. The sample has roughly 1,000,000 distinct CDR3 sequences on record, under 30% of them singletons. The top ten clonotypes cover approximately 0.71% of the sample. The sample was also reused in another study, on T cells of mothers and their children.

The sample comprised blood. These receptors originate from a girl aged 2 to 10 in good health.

The CDR3 is CSHRTATYGYTF. In DNA, the CDR3 is TGCAGTCACCGGACAGCCACCTATGGCTACACCTTC. The rearrangement joins TRBV20-1 to TRBJ1-2; TRBD1 is a possible D gene (6 bases). CDR1 is DFQATT and CDR2 is SNEGSKA in the germline V gene (reference sequence). Trimming took 8 bases from V and 4 from J, leaving 14 bases between them. The CDR3 contains 12 residues.

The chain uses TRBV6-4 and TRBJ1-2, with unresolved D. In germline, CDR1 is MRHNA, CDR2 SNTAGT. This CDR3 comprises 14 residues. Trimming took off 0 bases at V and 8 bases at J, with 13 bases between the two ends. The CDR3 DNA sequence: TGTGCCAGCAGTGACTCGATGGTAGCATGGGGCTACACCTTC. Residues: CASSDSMVAWGYTF.

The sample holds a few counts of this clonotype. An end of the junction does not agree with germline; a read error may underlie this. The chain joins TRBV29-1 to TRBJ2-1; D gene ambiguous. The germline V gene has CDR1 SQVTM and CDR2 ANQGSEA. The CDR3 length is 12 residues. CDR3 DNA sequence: TGCAGCGTTTTTGGCGGCCAAGAGACCCTGTACTTC. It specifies CSVFGGQETLYF.

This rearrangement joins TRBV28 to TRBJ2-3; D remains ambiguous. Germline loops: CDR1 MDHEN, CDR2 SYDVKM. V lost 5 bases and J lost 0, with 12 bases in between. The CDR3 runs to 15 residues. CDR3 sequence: CASSTSADSTDTQYF. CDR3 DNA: TGTGCCAGCAGTACTTCCGCGGACAGCACAGATACGCAGTATTTT.

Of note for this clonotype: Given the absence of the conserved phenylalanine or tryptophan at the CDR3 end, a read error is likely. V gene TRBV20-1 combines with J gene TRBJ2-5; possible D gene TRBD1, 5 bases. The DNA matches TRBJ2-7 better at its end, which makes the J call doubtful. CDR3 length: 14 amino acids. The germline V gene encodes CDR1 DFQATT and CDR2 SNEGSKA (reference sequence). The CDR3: CSARPPTASYEQYL. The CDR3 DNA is TGCAGTGCTAGACCCCCGACAGCCTCCTACGAGCAGTACCTC.

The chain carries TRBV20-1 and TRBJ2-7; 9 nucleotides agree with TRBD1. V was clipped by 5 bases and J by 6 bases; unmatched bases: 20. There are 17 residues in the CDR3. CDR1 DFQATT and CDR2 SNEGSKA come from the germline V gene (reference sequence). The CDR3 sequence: CSARLPGQGHVVGEQYF. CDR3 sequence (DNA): TGCAGTGCTCGATTACCGGGACAGGGACACGTGGTGGGCGAGCAGTACTTC.

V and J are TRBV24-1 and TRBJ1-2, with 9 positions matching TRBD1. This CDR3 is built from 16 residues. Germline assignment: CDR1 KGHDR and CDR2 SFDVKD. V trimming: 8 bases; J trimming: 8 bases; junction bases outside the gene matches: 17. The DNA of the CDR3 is TGTGCCACCAAGGGCCGGACAGGGGCGCCAGACGGAGGCTACACCTTC. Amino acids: CATKGRTGAPDGGYTF.

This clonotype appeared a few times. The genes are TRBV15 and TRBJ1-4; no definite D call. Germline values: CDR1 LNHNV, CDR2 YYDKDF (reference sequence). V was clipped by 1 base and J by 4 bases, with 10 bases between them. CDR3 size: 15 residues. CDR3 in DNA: TGTGCCACCAGCAGAGGAAGCACAAGTAATGAAAAACTGTTTTTT. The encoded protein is CATSRGSTSNEKLFF.

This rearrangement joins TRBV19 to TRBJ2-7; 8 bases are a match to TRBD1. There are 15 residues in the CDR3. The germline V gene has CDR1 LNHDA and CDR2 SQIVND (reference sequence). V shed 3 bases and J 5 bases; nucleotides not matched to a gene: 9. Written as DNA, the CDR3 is TGTGCCAGTAGTATTTACCGACAGGGGAGTAACGAGCAGTACTTC. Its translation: CASSIYRQGSNEQYF.

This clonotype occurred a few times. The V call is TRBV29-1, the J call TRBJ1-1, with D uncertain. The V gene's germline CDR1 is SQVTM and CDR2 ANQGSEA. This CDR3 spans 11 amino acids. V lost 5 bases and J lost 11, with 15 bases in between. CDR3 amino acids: CSVSMLAEAFF. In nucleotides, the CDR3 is TGCAGCGTTAGTATGTTGGCCGAGGCTTTCTTT.

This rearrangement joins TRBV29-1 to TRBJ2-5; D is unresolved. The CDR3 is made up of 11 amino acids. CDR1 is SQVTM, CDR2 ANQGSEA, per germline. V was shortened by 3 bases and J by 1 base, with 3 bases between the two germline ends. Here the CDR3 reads CSVDPQETQYF. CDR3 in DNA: TGCAGCGTTGATCCCCAAGAGACCCAGTACTTC.

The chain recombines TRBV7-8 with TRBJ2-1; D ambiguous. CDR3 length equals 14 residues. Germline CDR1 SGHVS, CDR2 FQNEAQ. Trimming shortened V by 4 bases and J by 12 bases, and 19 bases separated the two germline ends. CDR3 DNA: TGTGCCAGCAGCTCCCCGGTCGCTCTCGTTGGGCAGTTCTTC. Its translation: CASSSPVALVGQFF.

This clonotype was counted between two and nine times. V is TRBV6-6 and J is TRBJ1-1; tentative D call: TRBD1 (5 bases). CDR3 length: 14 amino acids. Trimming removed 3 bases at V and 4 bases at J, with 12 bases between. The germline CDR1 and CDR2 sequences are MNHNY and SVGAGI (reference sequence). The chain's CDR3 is CASSYRTGSTEAFF. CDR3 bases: TGTGCCAGCAGTTATCGAACAGGTAGCACTGAAGCTTTCTTT.

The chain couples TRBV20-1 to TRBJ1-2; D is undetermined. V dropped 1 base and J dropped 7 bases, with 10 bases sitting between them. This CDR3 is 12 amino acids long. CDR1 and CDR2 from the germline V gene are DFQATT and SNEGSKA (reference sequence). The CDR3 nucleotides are TGCAGTGCTAGAGTTACGGACGGTGGCTACACCTTC. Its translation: CSARVTDGGYTF.

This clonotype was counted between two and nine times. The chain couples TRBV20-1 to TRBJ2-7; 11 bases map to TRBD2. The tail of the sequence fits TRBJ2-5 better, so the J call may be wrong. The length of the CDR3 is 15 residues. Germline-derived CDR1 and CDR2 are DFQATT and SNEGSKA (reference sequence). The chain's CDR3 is CSASLTSGSGETQYF. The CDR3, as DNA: TGCAGTGCTAGTCTTACTAGCGGGAGTGGAGAGACCCAGTACTTC.

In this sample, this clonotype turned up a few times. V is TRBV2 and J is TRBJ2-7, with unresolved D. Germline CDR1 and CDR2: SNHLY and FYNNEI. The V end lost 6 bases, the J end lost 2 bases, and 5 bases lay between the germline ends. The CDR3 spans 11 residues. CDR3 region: CASRLAYEQYF. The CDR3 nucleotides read TGTGCCAGCAGACTGGCCTACGAGCAGTACTTC. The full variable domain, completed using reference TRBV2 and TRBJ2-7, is EPEVTQTPSHQVTQMGQEVILRCVPISNHLYFYWYRQILGQKVEFLVSFYNNEISEKSEIFDDQFSVERPDGSNFTLKIRSTKLEDSAMYFCASRLAYEQYFGPGTRLTVT.

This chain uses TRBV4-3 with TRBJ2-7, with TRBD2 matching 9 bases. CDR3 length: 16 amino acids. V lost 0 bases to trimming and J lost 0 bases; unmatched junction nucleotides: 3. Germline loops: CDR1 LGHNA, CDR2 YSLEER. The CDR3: CASSQDLAGNSYEQYF. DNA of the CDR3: TGCGCCAGCAGCCAAGACCTAGCGGGGAACTCCTACGAGCAGTACTTC.

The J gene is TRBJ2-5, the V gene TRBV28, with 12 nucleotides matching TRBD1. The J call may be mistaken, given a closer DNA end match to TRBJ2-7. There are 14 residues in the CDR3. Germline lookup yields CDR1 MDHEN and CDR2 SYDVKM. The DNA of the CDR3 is TGTGCCAGCAGTTTTCGGGACAGGGGGCACGAGCAGTACTTC. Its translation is CASSFRDRGHEQYF.

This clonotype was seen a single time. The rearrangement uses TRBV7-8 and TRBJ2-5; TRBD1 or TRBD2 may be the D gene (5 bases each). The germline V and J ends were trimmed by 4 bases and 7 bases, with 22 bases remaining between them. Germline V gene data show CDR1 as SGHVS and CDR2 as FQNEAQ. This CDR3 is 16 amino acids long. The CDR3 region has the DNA TGTGCCAGCAGCTCAATCAATCCCAGCGGCCAGGGGACCCAGTACTTC. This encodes CASSSINPSGQGTQYF.

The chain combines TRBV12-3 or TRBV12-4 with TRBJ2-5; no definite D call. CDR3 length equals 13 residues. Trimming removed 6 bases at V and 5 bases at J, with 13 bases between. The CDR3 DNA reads TGTGCCAGCAGCCCAGTCGGTTTCGAGACCCAGTACTTC. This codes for CASSPVGFETQYF.

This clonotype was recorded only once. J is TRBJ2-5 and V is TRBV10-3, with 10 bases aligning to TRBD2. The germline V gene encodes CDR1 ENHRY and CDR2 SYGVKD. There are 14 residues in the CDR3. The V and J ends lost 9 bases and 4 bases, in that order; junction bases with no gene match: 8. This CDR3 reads CAIMSGGAGETQYF. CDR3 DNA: TGTGCCATTATGAGCGGGGGGGCAGGAGAGACCCAGTACTTC.

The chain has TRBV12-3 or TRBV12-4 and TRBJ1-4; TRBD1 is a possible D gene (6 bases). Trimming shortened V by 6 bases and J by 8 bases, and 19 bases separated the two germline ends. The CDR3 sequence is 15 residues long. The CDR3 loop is CASSKSGVGEEKLFF. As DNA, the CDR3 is TGTGCCAGCAGCAAATCAGGGGTAGGAGAAGAAAAACTGTTTTTT.

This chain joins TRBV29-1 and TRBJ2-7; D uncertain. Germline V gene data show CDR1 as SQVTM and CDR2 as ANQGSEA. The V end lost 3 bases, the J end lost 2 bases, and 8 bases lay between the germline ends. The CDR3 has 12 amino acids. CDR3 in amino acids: CSVEVRPYEQYF. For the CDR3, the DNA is TGCAGCGTTGAGGTGCGACCCTACGAGCAGTACTTC.

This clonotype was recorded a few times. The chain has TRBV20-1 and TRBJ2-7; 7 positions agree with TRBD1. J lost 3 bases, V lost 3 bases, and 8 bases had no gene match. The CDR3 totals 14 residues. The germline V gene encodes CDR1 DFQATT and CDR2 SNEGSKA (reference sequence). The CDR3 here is CSARPITGDYEQYF. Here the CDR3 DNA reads TGCAGTGCTAGGCCAATCACAGGGGACTACGAGCAGTACTTC.

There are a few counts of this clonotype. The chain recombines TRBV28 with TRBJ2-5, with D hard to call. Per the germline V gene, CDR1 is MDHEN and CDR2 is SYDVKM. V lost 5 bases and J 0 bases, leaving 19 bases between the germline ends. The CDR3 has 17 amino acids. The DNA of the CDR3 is TGTGCCAGCAGTCTAGGGTCGGCAGACATGTACCAAGAGACCCAGTACTTC. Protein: CASSLGSADMYQETQYF.

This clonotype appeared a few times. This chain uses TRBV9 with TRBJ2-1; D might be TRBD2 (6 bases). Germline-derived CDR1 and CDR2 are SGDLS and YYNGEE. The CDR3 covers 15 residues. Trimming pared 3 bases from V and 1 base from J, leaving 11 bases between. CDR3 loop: CASSATGTSYNEQFF. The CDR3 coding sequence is TGTGCCAGCAGCGCCACCGGGACTTCCTACAATGAGCAGTTCTTC.

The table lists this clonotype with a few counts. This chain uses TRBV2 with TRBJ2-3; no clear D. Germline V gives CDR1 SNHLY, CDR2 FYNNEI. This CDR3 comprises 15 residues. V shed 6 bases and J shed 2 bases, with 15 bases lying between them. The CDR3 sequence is CASRKRLRDTDTQYF. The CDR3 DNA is TGTGCCAGCAGGAAACGGTTAAGGGACACAGATACGCAGTATTTT.